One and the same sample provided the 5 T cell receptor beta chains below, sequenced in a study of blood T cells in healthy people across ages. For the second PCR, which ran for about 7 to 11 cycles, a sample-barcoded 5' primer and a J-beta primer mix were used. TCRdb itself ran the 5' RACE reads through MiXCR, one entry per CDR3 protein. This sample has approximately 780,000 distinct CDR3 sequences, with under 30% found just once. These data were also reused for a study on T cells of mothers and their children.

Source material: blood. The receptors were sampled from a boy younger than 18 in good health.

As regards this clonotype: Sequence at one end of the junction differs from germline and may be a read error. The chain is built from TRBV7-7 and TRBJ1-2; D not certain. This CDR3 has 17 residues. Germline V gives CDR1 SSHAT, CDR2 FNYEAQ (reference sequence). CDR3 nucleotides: TGTGCTAGCAGCTTAGCTTGTTCCGGACGGATTTTTAGAGGCTACACCTTC. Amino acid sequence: CASSLACSGRIFRGYTF.

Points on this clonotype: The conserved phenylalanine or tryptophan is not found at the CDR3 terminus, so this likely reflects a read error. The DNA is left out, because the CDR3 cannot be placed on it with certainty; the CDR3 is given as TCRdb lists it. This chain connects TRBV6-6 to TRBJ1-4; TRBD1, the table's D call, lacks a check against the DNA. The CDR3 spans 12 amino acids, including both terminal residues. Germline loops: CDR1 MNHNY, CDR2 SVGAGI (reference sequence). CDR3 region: CASSGYRDEVIL.

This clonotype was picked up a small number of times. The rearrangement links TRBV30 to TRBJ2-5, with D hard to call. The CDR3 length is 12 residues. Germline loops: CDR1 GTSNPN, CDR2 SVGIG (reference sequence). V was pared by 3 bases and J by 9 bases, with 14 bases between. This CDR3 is CAWSSPPGAQYF. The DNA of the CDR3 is TGTGCCTGGAGCTCACCACCTGGGGCCCAGTACTTC.

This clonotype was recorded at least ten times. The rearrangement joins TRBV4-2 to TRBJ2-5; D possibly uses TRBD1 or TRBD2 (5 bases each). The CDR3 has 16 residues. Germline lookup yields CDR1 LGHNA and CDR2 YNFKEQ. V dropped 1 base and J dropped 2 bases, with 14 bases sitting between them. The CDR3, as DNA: TGTGCCAGCAGCCAAGCACCCCACGGGGCACAAGAGACCCAGTACTTC. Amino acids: CASSQAPHGAQETQYF.

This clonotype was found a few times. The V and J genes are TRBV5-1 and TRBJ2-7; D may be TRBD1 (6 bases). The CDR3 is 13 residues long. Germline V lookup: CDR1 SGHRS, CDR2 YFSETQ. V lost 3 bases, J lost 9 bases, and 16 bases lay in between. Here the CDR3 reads CASSSTGPGVQYF. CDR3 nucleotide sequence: TGCGCCAGCAGCTCGACAGGTCCTGGGGTGCAGTACTTC.